The 9 T cell receptor beta chains presented below share a single source sample, sequenced in a study of cytomegalovirus exposure and HLA in healthy donors. Amplification used 60 Vbeta primers and 13 Jbeta primers. Using immunoSEQ multiplex PCR, the repertoire was profiled, and TCRdb retains in-frame clones only, with some absent. This table holds about 680 clones, roughly 50% found once. The specimen was PBMCs. Every receptor here comes from a man in his forties in good health and CMV-seronegative.

The chain links TRBV9 to TRBJ2-5, with no clear D. The CDR3 is made up of 15 amino acids. The V end lost 0 bases, the J end lost 1 base, and 10 bases lay between the germline ends. The germline V gene encodes CDR1 SGDLS and CDR2 YYNGEE. Here the CDR3 reads CASSVDAEFQETQYF. The DNA for the CDR3 is TGTGCCAGCAGCGTAGATGCGGAATTCCAAGAGACCCAGTACTTC. The full variable domain, in which reference TRBV9 and TRBJ2-5 provide the parts outside the CDR3, is DSGVTQTPKHLITATGQRVTLRCSPRSGDLSVYWYQQSLDQGLQFLIQYYNGEERAKGNILERFSAQQFPDLHSELNLSSLELGDSALYFCASSVDAEFQETQYFGPGTRLLVL.

CDR3 region: CASSLGGSTNEKLFF. The CDR3 DNA reads as TGTGCCAGCAGCTTGGGGGGTTCAACTAATGAAAAACTGTTTTTT. The chain joins TRBV7-9 to TRBJ1-4, with D possibly matching TRBD1 (5 bases). There are 15 residues in the CDR3. CDR1 and CDR2 from the germline V gene are SEHNR and FQNEAQ (reference sequence). Trimming stripped 3 bases from V and 0 bases from J, with 8 bases between.

The chain is built from TRBV6-5 and TRBJ1-5; possible D gene TRBD1, 5 bases. The V end lost 6 bases, the J end lost 4 bases, and 13 bases lay between the germline ends. The CDR3 is 14 residues long. CDR1 MNHEY and CDR2 SVGAGI come from the germline V gene. CDR3 sequence (DNA): TGTGCCAGCAGGTCAGGGTTGAGAAATCAGCCCCAGCATTTT. Encoded protein: CASRSGLRNQPQHF.

The rearrangement joins TRBV7-3 to TRBJ2-7; the D gene is possibly TRBD1 (6 bases). The CDR3 consists of 18 residues. CDR1 is SGHTA and CDR2 is FQGTGA in the germline V gene. Trimming cost V 7 bases and J 4 bases, with 29 bases left between them. This CDR3 is CASTLIPRRDNPLYEQYF. The CDR3 DNA reads as TGTGCCAGCACCCTAATCCCCCGCCGGGACAACCCTTTATACGAGCAGTACTTC.

This clone was seen just once. This chain links TRBV7-2 with TRBJ2-3; TRBD1 matches 8 bases. V was clipped by 0 bases and J by 3 bases; unmatched bases: 5. The germline V gene has CDR1 SGHTA and CDR2 FQGNSA. The CDR3 covers 16 residues. The CDR3 is CASSLAAGGVTDTQYF. In nucleotides, the CDR3 is TGTGCCAGCAGCTTAGCGGCAGGGGGCGTTACAGATACGCAGTATTTT.

The J gene is TRBJ1-3, the V gene TRBV28; 9 bases align to TRBD1. CDR3 length: 17 amino acids. Germline values: CDR1 MDHEN, CDR2 SYDVKM. V was pared by 3 bases and J by 0 bases, with 6 bases of the junction left unmatched. CDR3: CASSLGGQGDSGNTIYF. CDR3 DNA sequence: TGTGCCAGCAGTTTGGGGGGACAGGGTGACTCTGGAAACACCATATATTTT.

A note on this clone: At one boundary the junction diverges from the germline segment, which might be a read error. This rearrangement joins TRBV7-9 to TRBJ1-6; D gene uncertain. This CDR3 region has 13 residues. Germline CDR1 is SEHNR and CDR2 is FQNEAQ (reference sequence). CDR3 nucleotides: TGTTCCAGCAGCTTAACAACTGGGGAGTCCCTCCACTTT. Translating it yields CSSSLTTGESLHF.

Written as DNA, the CDR3 is TGTGCCAGCAGCATGGGACAGGGAAACATTCAGTACTTC. It specifies CASSMGQGNIQYF. V is TRBV28 and J is TRBJ2-4; 9 nucleotides match TRBD1. CDR3 size: 13 residues. With V trimmed by 6 bases and J by 6 bases, 3 bases remained unmatched. Germline CDR1 and CDR2: MDHEN and SYDVKM. Looking up the rest from reference TRBV28 and TRBJ2-4 gives the full variable domain: DVKVTQSSRYLVKRTGEKVFLECVQDMDHENMFWYRQDPGLGLRLIYFSYDVKMKEKGDIPEGYSVSREKKERFSLILESASTNQTSMYLCASSMGQGNIQYFGAGTRLSVL.

Judged by abundance, this clone is large. The chain is built from TRBV18 and TRBJ1-5; maybe TRBD1 (5 bases). V was pared by 3 bases and J by 5 bases, with 8 bases between. CDR3 length equals 13 residues. Germline-derived CDR1 and CDR2 are KGHSH and LQKENI. Here the CDR3 reads CASSPGGDQPQHF. The CDR3 coding sequence is TGTGCCAGCTCACCGGGGGGGGATCAGCCCCAGCATTTT.